This is a list of T cell receptor beta chains from one sample in a study of post-analysis software for immune sequencing data. Each CDR3 protein is one row after TCRdb ran MiXCR on the PCR reads. The sample includes a few hundred thousand distinct CDR3 sequences, around a third seen only once; the top ten take around an eighth. Input material: blood. Every receptor here comes from a girl aged 10 to 17 with multiple sclerosis. Each CDR3 is given with its conserved first and last residue. Fields, in order: J gene, CDR3 length, D gene, V gene, clone size, CDR3 protein, CDR3 DNA. D genes are given only for firm matches. Clone size is not always given. Where it is, it says once, few, many or a class for expanded clones.

J: TRBJ2-1; length: 17; D: TRBD2; V: TRBV9; size: .; CDR3: CASSVQTLAAGYNEQFF; DNA: TGTGCCAGCAGCGTACAAACCCTAGCGGCGGGCTACAATGAGCAGTTCTTC
J: TRBJ1-2; length: 15; D: .; V: TRBV7-2; size: .; CDR3: CASSASRVSNYGYTF; DNA: TGTGCCAGCAGCGCATCCAGGGTTTCTAACTATGGCTACACCTTC
J: TRBJ2-3; length: 15; D: .; V: TRBV7-9; size: few; CDR3: CASSWGAARADTQYF; DNA: TGTGCCAGCAGTTGGGGGGCCGCTCGAGCAGATACGCAGTATTTT
J: TRBJ2-7; length: 14; D: TRBD1; V: TRBV29-1; size: .; CDR3: CSVEVGQGTYEQYF; DNA: TGCAGCGTTGAAGTAGGACAGGGCACCTACGAGCAGTACTTC
J: TRBJ1-5; length: 16; D: .; V: TRBV12-3/TRBV12-4; size: few; CDR3: CASSLPGTYSNQPQHF; DNA: TGTGCCAGCAGTTTGCCAGGGACTTATAGCAATCAGCCCCAGCATTTT
J: TRBJ1-2; length: 14; D: .; V: TRBV7-3; size: .; CDR3: CASSPTDPKEGYTF; DNA: TGTGCCAGCAGCCCGACGGACCCTAAGGAGGGCTACACCTTC
J: TRBJ2-3; length: 16; D: .; V: TRBV7-2; size: .; CDR3: CASSLLPGALGDTQYF; DNA: TGTGCCAGCAGCTTATTACCGGGGGCGTTGGGAGATACGCAGTATTTT
J: TRBJ1-1; length: 15; D: .; V: TRBV29-1; size: many; CDR3: CSVVSVDWLNTEAFF; DNA: TGCAGCGTCGTCAGTGTCGATTGGCTGAACACTGAAGCTTTCTTT
J: TRBJ2-1; length: 15; D: .; V: TRBV6-5; size: many; CDR3: CASSQDRSSYNEQFF; DNA: TGTGCCAGCAGTCAAGACAGGAGCTCCTACAATGAGCAGTTCTTC
J: TRBJ2-7; length: 13; D: TRBD1; V: TRBV6-1; size: few; CDR3: CACLTGSFHEQYF; DNA: TGTGCCTGCCTGACAGGGTCATTCCACGAGCAGTACTTC
J: TRBJ2-2; length: 13; D: .; V: TRBV2; size: .; CDR3: CASSEVGTGERFF; DNA: TGTGCCAGCAGTGAAGTAGGCACCGGGGAGCGGTTTTTT
J: TRBJ2-3; length: 13; D: .; V: TRBV6-1; size: .; CDR3: CASSPYRADTQYF; DNA: TGTGCCAGCAGTCCTTACAGGGCAGATACGCAGTATTTT
J: TRBJ2-5; length: 16; D: TRBD1; V: TRBV4-1; size: once; CDR3: CASSLAPGQGSGTQYF; DNA: TGCGCCAGCAGCCTCGCGCCGGGACAGGGATCGGGGACCCAGTACTTC
J: TRBJ2-2; length: 15; D: .; V: TRBV10-3; size: .; CDR3: CAINAREANTGELFF; DNA: TGTGCCATCAATGCCAGGGAGGCGAACACCGGGGAGCTGTTTTTT
J: TRBJ1-1; length: 14; D: .; V: TRBV12-3/TRBV12-4; size: few; CDR3: CASSLDQGRTEAFF; DNA: TGTGCCAGCAGTCTAGATCAGGGGAGAACTGAAGCTTTCTTT
J: TRBJ2-4; length: 13; D: TRBD1; V: TRBV29-1; size: few; CDR3: CSVPGTADSIQYF; DNA: TGCAGCGTCCCCGGGACAGCAGACAGCATTCAGTACTTC
J: TRBJ2-7; length: 17; D: TRBD2; V: TRBV20-1; size: few; CDR3: CSARVLGTSGGSYEQYF; DNA: TGCAGTGCTAGGGTGTTAGGGACTAGCGGGGGGTCCTACGAGCAGTACTTC
J: TRBJ1-5; length: 13; D: .; V: TRBV18; size: .; CDR3: CASSRADNQPQHF; DNA: TGTGCCAGCTCACGGGCAGACAATCAGCCCCAGCATTTT
J: TRBJ1-5; length: 14; D: .; V: TRBV27; size: .; CDR3: CASSARTENQPQHF; DNA: TGTGCCAGCAGTGCAAGGACCGAGAATCAGCCCCAGCATTTT
J: TRBJ1-2; length: 14; D: TRBD1; V: TRBV6-5; size: .; CDR3: CASSYSGTGLGYTF; DNA: TGTGCCAGCAGTTACTCCGGGACAGGGCTTGGCTACACCTTC
J: TRBJ1-6; length: 15; D: .; V: TRBV5-1; size: .; CDR3: CASSGQGRSNSPLHF; DNA: TGCGCCAGCAGCGGGCAGGGACGCTCGAATTCACCCCTCCACTTT
J: TRBJ2-5; length: 17; D: TRBD2; V: TRBV24-1; size: .; CDR3: CATSEVSGGLLGETQYF; DNA: TGTGCCACCAGTGAAGTTAGCGGGGGTTTACTAGGGGAGACCCAGTACTTC
J: TRBJ1-5; length: 19; D: TRBD1; V: TRBV20-1; size: .; CDR3: CSAIPTWTGGGKGNQPQHF; DNA: TGCAGTGCTATACCAACGTGGACAGGGGGTGGGAAAGGCAATCAGCCCCAGCATTTT
J: TRBJ2-1; length: 16; D: TRBD2; V: TRBV5-1; size: .; CDR3: CASSLRTSGGYNEQFF; DNA: TGCGCCAGCAGCCTTCGGACTAGCGGGGGATACAATGAGCAGTTCTTC
J: TRBJ2-1; length: 14; D: TRBD2; V: TRBV2; size: few; CDR3: CASSEATSGAAEFF; DNA: TGTGCCAGCAGTGAAGCGACTAGCGGGGCGGCCGAGTTCTTC
J: TRBJ2-5; length: 12; D: .; V: TRBV2; size: many; CDR3: CASREVRKTQYF; DNA: TGTGCCTCCAGGGAGGTGCGGAAGACCCAGTACTTC
J: TRBJ2-1; length: 17; D: TRBD2; V: TRBV12-3/TRBV12-4; size: .; CDR3: CASSSTSGGSMYNEQFF; DNA: TGTGCCAGCAGTTCGACTAGCGGGGGGTCCATGTACAATGAGCAGTTCTTC
J: TRBJ1-6; length: 15; D: .; V: TRBV4-1; size: few; CDR3: CASSQVERGLSPLHF; DNA: TGCGCCAGCAGCCAAGTAGAGCGGGGGCTTTCACCCCTCCACTTT
J: TRBJ2-4; length: 15; D: .; V: TRBV11-3; size: few; CDR3: CASSFGLGRGDIQYF; DNA: TGTGCCAGCAGCTTCGGCCTTGGACGGGGAGACATTCAGTACTTC
J: TRBJ2-7; length: 14; D: .; V: TRBV7-9; size: many; CDR3: CASSPTGASYEQYF; DNA: TGTGCCAGCAGCCCGACGGGGGCCTCCTACGAGCAGTACTTC
J: TRBJ2-6; length: 16; D: .; V: TRBV4-2; size: .; CDR3: CASSLRIGSGANVLTF; DNA: TGTGCCAGCAGCTTAAGAATCGGCTCTGGGGCCAACGTCCTGACTTTC
J: TRBJ2-7; length: 13; D: .; V: TRBV27; size: .; CDR3: CASIVQGSGEQYF; DNA: TGTGCCAGCATCGTGCAGGGGTCGGGCGAGCAGTACTTC
J: TRBJ2-7; length: 15; D: TRBD2; V: TRBV2; size: .; CDR3: CASSFISGTSYEQYF; DNA: TGTGCCAGCAGTTTCATAAGCGGGACCTCCTACGAGCAGTACTTC
J: TRBJ2-3; length: 13; D: .; V: TRBV29-1; size: .; CDR3: CSVLQGVGDTQYF; DNA: TGCAGCGTTCTCCAGGGAGTAGGAGATACGCAGTATTTT
J: TRBJ1-6; length: 15; D: .; V: TRBV7-2; size: few; CDR3: CASRRGGTYNSPLHF; DNA: TGTGCCAGCAGAAGGGGGGGCACCTATAATTCACCCCTCCACTTT
J: TRBJ2-7; length: 14; D: .; V: TRBV7-9; size: .; CDR3: CASSLFDQGYEQYF; DNA: TGTGCCAGCAGCCTTTTCGACCAGGGATACGAGCAGTACTTC
J: TRBJ2-1; length: 12; D: .; V: TRBV7-2; size: .; CDR3: CASGTYRNEQFF; DNA: TGTGCCAGCGGGACTTATCGCAATGAGCAGTTCTTC
J: TRBJ1-1; length: 13; D: .; V: TRBV10-2; size: .; CDR3: CASSESGNTEAFF; DNA: TGCGCCAGCAGTGAGTCTGGAAACACTGAAGCTTTCTTT
J: TRBJ2-7; length: 14; D: .; V: TRBV5-5; size: .; CDR3: CASSLAPEIYEQYF; DNA: TGTGCCAGCAGCTTGGCCCCAGAGATTTACGAGCAGTACTTC
J: TRBJ1-2; length: 13; D: .; V: TRBV2; size: .; CDR3: CASSGDEDYGYTF; DNA: TGTGCCAGCAGCGGGGACGAAGACTATGGCTACACCTTC
J: TRBJ2-7; length: 15; D: .; V: TRBV7-2; size: .; CDR3: CASSLAGASSYEQYF; DNA: TGTGCCAGCAGCTTAGCGGGGGCCTCCTCCTACGAGCAGTACTTC
J: TRBJ2-3; length: 15; D: TRBD2; V: TRBV29-1; size: few; CDR3: CSVGETGGSTDTQYF; DNA: TGCAGCGTTGGGGAGACGGGGGGTAGCACAGATACGCAGTATTTT
J: TRBJ2-7; length: 13; D: .; V: TRBV5-1; size: few; CDR3: CASSSDSPYEQYF; DNA: TGCGCCAGCAGCTCGGACAGCCCTTACGAGCAGTACTTC
J: TRBJ2-1; length: 13; D: .; V: TRBV27; size: .; CDR3: CASSLTHGSEQFF; DNA: TGTGCCAGCAGTCTAACGCACGGGAGTGAGCAGTTCTTC
J: TRBJ1-1; length: 15; D: TRBD1; V: TRBV10-3; size: .; CDR3: CAIRDRGGTNTEAFF; DNA: TGTGCCATCAGAGACAGGGGGGGGACGAACACTGAAGCTTTCTTT
J: TRBJ2-1; length: 15; D: TRBD1; V: TRBV12-3/TRBV12-4; size: .; CDR3: CASSLGQGTYSEQFF; DNA: TGTGCCAGCAGCCTCGGACAGGGGACCTACAGTGAGCAGTTCTTC
J: TRBJ2-3; length: 14; D: .; V: TRBV2; size: few; CDR3: CASSSGFSTDTQYF; DNA: TGTGCCAGCAGTTCGGGGTTCTCCACAGATACGCAGTATTTT
J: TRBJ1-1; length: 14; D: TRBD1; V: TRBV4-3; size: few; CDR3: CASSLAQGFTEAFF; DNA: TGCGCCAGCAGCCTTGCACAGGGGTTCACTGAAGCTTTCTTT